These T cell receptor beta chains were read from a single sample in a study of blood T cells in healthy people across ages. TCRdb ran MiXCR on the 5' RACE reads and lists one entry per CDR3 protein. Here the sample spans more than 800,000 distinct CDR3 sequences, over 35% being singletons. The sequenced sample consisted of blood. The receptor source for this set is a woman aged 60-75 years in good health. The CDR3 runs from the conserved cysteine through the conserved F or W. The D gene is left open where the match is weak. Not all rows give a size; the values are once, few, many and, for expanded clones, a class.

j_call: TRBJ2-1; clone_size: once; d_call: TRBD2; v_call: TRBV9; cdr3_nt: TGTGCCAGCAGCGTAAGCGGGGTATACAATGAGCAGTTCTTC; cdr3_aa: CASSVSGVYNEQFF
j_call: TRBJ2-1; clone_size: once; d_call: NA; v_call: TRBV6-1; cdr3_nt: TGTGCCAGCAGTAAACTAGAGACCCAGTTCTTC; cdr3_aa: CASSKLETQFF
j_call: TRBJ1-1; clone_size: few; d_call: NA; v_call: TRBV25-1; cdr3_nt: TGTGCCAGCAGTGAAAACCCGAACACTGAAGCTTTCTTT; cdr3_aa: CASSENPNTEAFF
j_call: TRBJ2-4; clone_size: NA; d_call: NA; v_call: TRBV4-1; cdr3_nt: TGCGCCATTGCTAGCGAAGCCAAAAACATTCAGTACTTC; cdr3_aa: CAIASEAKNIQYF
j_call: TRBJ2-1; clone_size: NA; d_call: TRBD2; v_call: TRBV9; cdr3_nt: TGTGCCAGCAGCCTTGGACTAGCGGGGCCCGACAATGAGCAGTTCTTC; cdr3_aa: CASSLGLAGPDNEQFF
j_call: TRBJ2-3; clone_size: NA; d_call: TRBD2; v_call: TRBV4-2; cdr3_nt: TGTGCCAGCAGCGTAGCGGGAGGGATAGAGACAGATACGCAGTATTTT; cdr3_aa: CASSVAGGIETDTQYF
j_call: TRBJ2-3; clone_size: many; d_call: TRBD2; v_call: TRBV20-1; cdr3_nt: TGCAGTGCGAGACTAGCGGGAGGCACAGATACGCAGTATTTT; cdr3_aa: CSARLAGGTDTQYF
j_call: TRBJ1-1; clone_size: NA; d_call: TRBD1; v_call: TRBV28; cdr3_nt: TGTGCCAGCAGTATCGGCGGGACAGGCTGGAACACTGAAGCTTTCTTT; cdr3_aa: CASSIGGTGWNTEAFF
j_call: TRBJ2-3; clone_size: NA; d_call: NA; v_call: TRBV12-3/TRBV12-4; cdr3_nt: TGTGCCAGCAGTTTAAGAGGCGGGGAGGCAGATACGCAGTATTTT; cdr3_aa: CASSLRGGEADTQYF
j_call: TRBJ2-3; clone_size: few; d_call: TRBD2; v_call: TRBV7-9; cdr3_nt: TGTGCCAGCAGCGATGGGACTAGCGGAGCACCTAGCACAGATACGCAGTATTTT; cdr3_aa: CASSDGTSGAPSTDTQYF
j_call: TRBJ2-7; clone_size: NA; d_call: NA; v_call: TRBV7-3; cdr3_nt: TGTGCCAGCAGCTTACCTCCCCTCGAGCAGTACTTC; cdr3_aa: CASSLPPLEQYF
j_call: TRBJ2-3; clone_size: few; d_call: TRBD2; v_call: TRBV5-1; cdr3_nt: TGCGCCAGCAGCCCCCGTGGTAGCGGGAGGGCGGCAGATACGCAGTATTTT; cdr3_aa: CASSPRGSGRAADTQYF
j_call: TRBJ2-3; clone_size: many; d_call: TRBD2; v_call: TRBV7-2; cdr3_nt: TGTGCCAGCAGCTTTACAACCTCCCCGCTAGCGGGTGGAAATACGCAGTATTTT; cdr3_aa: CASSFTTSPLAGGNTQYF
j_call: TRBJ2-7; clone_size: NA; d_call: NA; v_call: TRBV20-1; cdr3_nt: TGCAGTTCAAGATTGGGACCCCGGCCCTACGAGCAGTACTTC; cdr3_aa: CSSRLGPRPYEQYF
j_call: TRBJ2-7; clone_size: few; d_call: NA; v_call: TRBV10-3; cdr3_nt: TGTGCCATCTCTCGAGCCGGGGGTAGCTCCTACGAGCAGTACTTC; cdr3_aa: CAISRAGGSSYEQYF
j_call: TRBJ2-5; clone_size: few; d_call: TRBD2; v_call: TRBV25-1; cdr3_nt: TGTGCCAGCAGTGAATTTCAATTAGGACTAGCGGGGGAGACCCAGTACTTC; cdr3_aa: CASSEFQLGLAGETQYF
j_call: TRBJ2-1; clone_size: NA; d_call: NA; v_call: TRBV27; cdr3_nt: TGTGCCAGCAGATCTCTAGCGTATGAGCAGTTCTTC; cdr3_aa: CASRSLAYEQFF
j_call: TRBJ2-6; clone_size: NA; d_call: TRBD1; v_call: TRBV20-1; cdr3_nt: TGCAGTGCCCCTTCCCGGGACAGGGGATTACCTGGGGCCAACGTCCTGACTTTC; cdr3_aa: CSAPSRDRGLPGANVLTF
j_call: TRBJ1-4; clone_size: NA; d_call: TRBD1; v_call: TRBV12-3/TRBV12-4; cdr3_nt: TGTGCCAGCAGTTTACGAGCAGGGGGCGAAAAACTGTTTTTT; cdr3_aa: CASSLRAGGEKLFF
j_call: TRBJ1-1; clone_size: NA; d_call: NA; v_call: TRBV3-1; cdr3_nt: TGTGCCAGCAACGGCATGAATACTGAAGCTTTCTTT; cdr3_aa: CASNGMNTEAFF
j_call: TRBJ2-7; clone_size: few; d_call: TRBD2; v_call: TRBV29-1; cdr3_nt: TGCAGCGTTGAAGTGGCGGGAGGGGGTGACGAGCAGTACTTC; cdr3_aa: CSVEVAGGGDEQYF
j_call: TRBJ2-7; clone_size: many; d_call: TRBD2; v_call: TRBV27; cdr3_nt: TGTGCCAGCAGCCCCGGGACTAGCTACGAGCAGTACTTC; cdr3_aa: CASSPGTSYEQYF
j_call: TRBJ2-1; clone_size: few; d_call: TRBD2; v_call: TRBV5-1; cdr3_nt: TGCGCCAGCAGCGCGCGGGAGGGCGTCATCAATGAGCAGTTCTTC; cdr3_aa: CASSAREGVINEQFF
j_call: TRBJ1-1; clone_size: NA; d_call: NA; v_call: TRBV7-3; cdr3_nt: TGTGCCAGCAGTTCCACCGGGGGTGCGGCTGAAGCTTTCTTT; cdr3_aa: CASSSTGGAAEAFF
j_call: TRBJ2-2; clone_size: NA; d_call: NA; v_call: TRBV12-3/TRBV12-4; cdr3_nt: TGTGCCAGCACTCCCGCCGGGGACGCATGGACGGGGGAGCTGTTTTTT; cdr3_aa: CASTPAGDAWTGELFF
j_call: TRBJ2-7; clone_size: NA; d_call: TRBD2; v_call: TRBV7-6; cdr3_nt: TGTGCCAGCAGCACCGGGACTAGCGGTCTCTACGAGCAGTACTTC; cdr3_aa: CASSTGTSGLYEQYF
j_call: TRBJ2-1; clone_size: NA; d_call: TRBD2; v_call: TRBV29-1; cdr3_nt: TGCAGCGTTGAAAGGACTAGCTCCCCGGGAGCGCAGTTCTTC; cdr3_aa: CSVERTSSPGAQFF
j_call: TRBJ2-7; clone_size: NA; d_call: NA; v_call: TRBV5-1; cdr3_nt: TGCGCCAGCAGCTTGGAGCAGGACTACGAGCAGTACTTC; cdr3_aa: CASSLEQDYEQYF
j_call: TRBJ2-7; clone_size: NA; d_call: NA; v_call: TRBV25-1; cdr3_nt: TGTGCCAGCAGTGAGATCCAACGTGACGAGCAGTACTTC; cdr3_aa: CASSEIQRDEQYF
j_call: TRBJ1-4; clone_size: NA; d_call: NA; v_call: TRBV7-9; cdr3_nt: TGTGCCAGCAGCTCGGGACCGCCTAATGAAAAACTGTTTTTT; cdr3_aa: CASSSGPPNEKLFF
j_call: TRBJ1-2; clone_size: NA; d_call: TRBD1; v_call: TRBV28; cdr3_nt: TGTGCCAGCACCTTGGGGGGTCAGGGGGACTATGGCTACACCTTC; cdr3_aa: CASTLGGQGDYGYTF
j_call: TRBJ2-5; clone_size: once; d_call: NA; v_call: TRBV2; cdr3_nt: TGTGCCAGCAGTGAAGCACGACAGGCCCAAGAGACCCAGTACTTC; cdr3_aa: CASSEARQAQETQYF